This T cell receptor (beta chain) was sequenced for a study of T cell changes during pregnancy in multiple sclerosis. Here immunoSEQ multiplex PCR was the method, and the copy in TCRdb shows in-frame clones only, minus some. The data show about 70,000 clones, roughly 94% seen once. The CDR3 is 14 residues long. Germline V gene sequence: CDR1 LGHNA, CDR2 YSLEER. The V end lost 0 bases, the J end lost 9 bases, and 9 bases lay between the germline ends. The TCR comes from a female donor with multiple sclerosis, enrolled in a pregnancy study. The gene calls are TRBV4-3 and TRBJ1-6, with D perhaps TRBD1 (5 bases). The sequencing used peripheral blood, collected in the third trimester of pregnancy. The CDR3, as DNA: TGCGCCAGCAGCCAAGAGGGGGGAGCTTCACCCCTCCACTTT. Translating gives CASSQEGGASPLHF.